This T cell receptor (beta chain) is drawn from a study of T-cell reconstitution after alpha-beta-depleted transplantation in children. Trimming pared 5 bases from V and 5 bases from J, leaving 17 bases between. Germline V CDR1 and CDR2: SGHAT, FQNNGV. The CDR3 loop spans 15 amino acids. This clonotype was counted at least ten times. The library targeted TCRbeta and was prepared with unique molecular identifiers. TCRdb reprocessed the PCR reads via MiXCR and lists one record per CDR3 protein. Of about 22,000 distinct CDR3 sequences listed, about 11% are singletons. The gene calls are TRBV11-2 and TRBJ2-3; possibly TRBD1 or TRBD2 for D (5 bases each). This receptor was taken from a human donor who donated a stem cell graft to a child with chronic granulomatous disease. Here the sequenced sample was PBMCs from the stem cell graft donor, taken from the stem cell graft. The CDR3 here is CASSPRLSGRDTQYF. The CDR3 bases are TGTGCCAGCAGCCCTCGACTTTCGGGACGAGATACGCAGTATTTT.